The 11 T cell receptor beta chains in this list originate from one sample, sequenced in a study of cytomegalovirus exposure and HLA in healthy donors. Sequencing was performed with immunoSEQ multiplex PCR; in TCRdb, only in-frame clones are kept and a portion is missing. Of over 100,000 clones in the sample, about 95% were seen once. The sample taken for sequencing was PBMCs. The receptors shown here come from a woman aged 18 to 35 in good health and CMV-seronegative.

The chain carries TRBV7-9 and TRBJ1-2; D is uncertain. Between the trimmed V and J ends, which lost 7 bases and 13 bases, there was a span of 7 bases. CDR1 and CDR2 from the germline V gene are SEHNR and FQNEAQ (reference sequence). The CDR3 length is 8 residues. CDR3 sequence: CASTPPTF. The CDR3 nucleotides read TGTGCCAGCACCCCTCCCACCTTC. Using reference TRBV7-9 and TRBJ1-2 for the parts outside the CDR3, the full variable domain is DTGVSQNPRHKITKRGQNVTFRCDPISEHNRLYWYRQTLGQGPEFLTYFQNEAQLEKSRLLSDRFSAERPKGSFSTLEIQRTEQGDSAMYLCASTPPTFGSGTRLTVV.

The V gene is TRBV7-9, the J gene TRBJ2-7; 8 nucleotides align to TRBD1. Germline CDR1 SEHNR, CDR2 FQNEAQ (reference sequence). This CDR3 has 14 residues. J gave up 4 bases and V 5 bases, and 7 bases lay outside the gene matches. CDR3 in DNA: TGTGCCAGCAGCCCTTGGACAGGGAGGTACGAGCAGTACTTC. This encodes CASSPWTGRYEQYF.

The J gene is TRBJ2-1, the V gene TRBV27; TRBD1 agrees at 9 bases. The CDR3 consists of 12 residues. The V segment lost 2 bases and the J segment 15 bases; nucleotides outside the gene matches: 5. The germline V gene encodes CDR1 MNHEY and CDR2 SMNVEV (reference sequence). CDR3 in DNA: TGTGCCAGCAGTTTACCGACAGGGGGAATGTTCTTC. It yields the protein CASSLPTGGMFF.

The J gene is TRBJ2-3, the V gene TRBV10-3; 14 bases map to TRBD2. This CDR3 has 16 residues. The J segment lost 6 bases and the V segment lost 6 bases, leaving 8 bases of the junction unmatched. The germline CDR1 and CDR2 sequences are ENHRY and SYGVKD. The CDR3 reads CAISKGLAGAGDTQYF. CDR3 bases: TGTGCCATCAGCAAGGGACTAGCGGGAGCAGGTGATACGCAGTATTTT.

J is TRBJ1-1 and V is TRBV10-3; D is undetermined. The CDR3 has 14 residues. Trimming removed 0 bases at V and 4 bases at J, with 9 bases between. Per the germline V gene, CDR1 is ENHRY and CDR2 is SYGVKD. CDR3 region: CAISESESVTEAFF. The CDR3 DNA reads as TGTGCCATCAGTGAGTCTGAGTCCGTCACTGAAGCTTTCTTT.

The rearrangement uses TRBV7-6 and TRBJ2-7, with 8 bases fitting TRBD2. There are 15 residues in the CDR3. J gave up 3 bases and V 5 bases, and 9 bases lay outside the gene matches. CDR1 is SGHVS, CDR2 FNYEAQ, per germline. This CDR3 reads CASSTRSGALYEQYF. CDR3 in DNA: TGTGCCAGCAGCACACGTAGCGGGGCGCTCTACGAGCAGTACTTC. Looking up the rest from reference TRBV7-6 and TRBJ2-7 gives the full variable domain: GAGVSQSPRYKVTKRGQDVALRCDPISGHVSLYWYRQALGQGPEFLTYFNYEAQQDKSGLPNDRFSAERPEGSISTLTIQRTEQRDSAMYRCASSTRSGALYEQYFGPGTRLTVT.

This chain joins TRBV4-1 and TRBJ2-2; TRBD1 aligns across 11 bases. The CDR3 length is 19 residues. The germline gives CDR1 MGHRA, CDR2 YSYEKL. Trimming removed 3 bases from V and 0 bases from J; junction bases left unmatched: 9. The CDR3 nucleotides read TGCGCCAGCAGCCAGCCCGGGACAGGGGGAAACACGAACACCGGGGAGCTGTTTTTT. Its translation is CASSQPGTGGNTNTGELFF.

The CDR3 loop is CASSLAGFGYYGYTF. The CDR3 DNA is TGTGCCAGCAGCTTAGCCGGTTTCGGGTACTATGGCTACACCTTC. V gene TRBV7-9 combines with J gene TRBJ1-2; D not resolved. Germline V gene sequence: CDR1 SEHNR, CDR2 FQNEAQ (reference sequence). V was cut by 0 bases and J by 3 bases, with 11 bases left in between. The CDR3 spans 15 residues.

This rearrangement joins TRBV9 to TRBJ2-5; 13 positions match TRBD2. This CDR3 is 15 amino acids long. Germline V gene sequence: CDR1 SGDLS, CDR2 YYNGEE. V was clipped by 3 bases and J by 5 bases; unmatched bases: 4. The CDR3 loop is CASSGGTSGVETQYF. The CDR3 DNA follows: TGTGCCAGCAGCGGGGGGACTAGCGGGGTCGAGACCCAGTACTTC.

This clone was detected only once. The CDR3 DNA is TGTGCCAGTAGTATAGCGACAGGGGCTGACTATGGCTACACCTTC. The encoded protein is CASSIATGADYGYTF. This sequence joins TRBV19 and TRBJ1-2; 8 nucleotides agree with TRBD1. With V trimmed by 1 base and J by 3 bases, 4 bases remained unmatched. Per germline, CDR1 LNHDA and CDR2 SQIVND (reference sequence). CDR3 length: 15 amino acids.

The chain combines TRBV5-1 with TRBJ1-4; TRBD1 might be the D (5 bases). Germline values: CDR1 SGHRS, CDR2 YFSETQ. The CDR3 has 15 residues. V lost 2 bases to trimming and J lost 8 bases, with 16 bases between them. The CDR3: CASSFEGRALEKLFF. CDR3 nucleotide sequence: TGCGCCAGCAGCTTCGAAGGCAGGGCGTTAGAAAAACTGTTTTTT.